A selection of T cell receptor beta chains follows, all from one sample in a study of blood T cell repertoires in COVID-19. This table comes from immunoSEQ multiplex PCR, and its TCRdb copy is limited to in-frame clones, with some not included. The data contain some 150,000 clones, about four fifths of them singletons. Sequencing used peripheral blood. Receptors were obtained from a human donor in a cohort sampled during active COVID-19. CDR3s include the opening cysteine and the closing phenylalanine or tryptophan. Fields, in order: D gene, J gene, V gene, CDR3 protein. The D gene is left open where the match is weak.

>TRBD2|TRBJ2-1|TRBV10-3
CAIRGSGTSGSEQFF
>NA|TRBJ1-6|TRBV15
CATRAARGNSPLHF
>NA|TRBJ1-5|TRBV2
CASSEAQGNQPQHF
>TRBD1|TRBJ2-3|TRBV9
CASSLTGTASTDTQYF
>NA|TRBJ2-1|TRBV7-9
CASSPSRSSSDNEQFF
>TRBD1|TRBJ2-1|TRBV20-1
CSASSTGYNEQFF
>NA|TRBJ1-3|TRBV6-5
CASSYPTGNTIYF
>TRBD1|TRBJ1-6|TRBV7-3
CASSPQGGNNSPLHF
>TRBD1|TRBJ1-2|TRBV29-1
CSVQQGARGYTF
>NA|TRBJ1-4|TRBV2
CASSDGAGEKLFF
>NA|TRBJ2-1|TRBV5-1
CASSLTGRDSSVFETYNEQFF
>TRBD1|TRBJ1-1|TRBV5-4
CASSVQGPNTEAFF
>NA|TRBJ1-2|TRBV27
CASTSSSQGTINYGYTF
>TRBD2|TRBJ2-3|TRBV28
CASRLAGGNTDTQYF
>TRBD1|TRBJ1-2|TRBV5-1
CASSPGQGDGYTF
>TRBD2|TRBJ2-1|TRBV2
CASSGDSGGSRAYNEQFF
>TRBD1|TRBJ1-3|TRBV7-2
CASSPSGGSGNTIYF
>NA|TRBJ2-7|TRBV6-5
CASKLGLLSGEQYF
>NA|TRBJ2-3|TRBV28
CASSGTFTDTQYF
>NA|TRBJ2-6|TRBV18
CASSSGVQASGANVLTF
>NA|TRBJ2-1|TRBV7-6
CASSLESAREQFF
>TRBD1|TRBJ1-5|TRBV27
CASSLTGSNQPQHF
>NA|TRBJ2-1|TRBV5-1
CASSTDGLSYNEQFF
>TRBD2|TRBJ2-3|TRBV24-1
CATSDSGPSGMGTDTQYF
>NA|TRBJ1-1|TRBV7-8
CASSFGRTLSNTEAFF
>NA|TRBJ1-2|TRBV3-1/TRBV3-2
CASSQDHQANYGYTF
>TRBD1|TRBJ1-5|TRBV19
CASNRDREGHQPQHF
>NA|TRBJ1-1|TRBV29-1
CSVEGQHEAFF
>TRBD1|TRBJ2-7|TRBV10-3
CASQTGAGAYEQYF
>TRBD1|TRBJ1-4|TRBV28
CASSGQGPEKLFF
>TRBD1|TRBJ1-6|TRBV10-3
CAIRPGQSNSPLHF
>TRBD1|TRBJ1-2|TRBV27
CASSLLTGGNYGYTF
>TRBD1|TRBJ1-5|TRBV19
CASSTTGGNQPQHF
>NA|TRBJ1-2|TRBV19
CASGAAVERDYGYTF
>TRBD2|TRBJ2-2|TRBV5-1
CASTSHPSGEGNTGELFF
>TRBD2|TRBJ2-5|TRBV7-7
CASSRTSGPEETQYF
>NA|TRBJ2-5|TRBV27
CASSSRGTSGGETQYF
>NA|TRBJ2-5|TRBV18
CASSKGPQETQYF
>NA|TRBJ2-4|TRBV5-1
CASSWGESGNIQYF